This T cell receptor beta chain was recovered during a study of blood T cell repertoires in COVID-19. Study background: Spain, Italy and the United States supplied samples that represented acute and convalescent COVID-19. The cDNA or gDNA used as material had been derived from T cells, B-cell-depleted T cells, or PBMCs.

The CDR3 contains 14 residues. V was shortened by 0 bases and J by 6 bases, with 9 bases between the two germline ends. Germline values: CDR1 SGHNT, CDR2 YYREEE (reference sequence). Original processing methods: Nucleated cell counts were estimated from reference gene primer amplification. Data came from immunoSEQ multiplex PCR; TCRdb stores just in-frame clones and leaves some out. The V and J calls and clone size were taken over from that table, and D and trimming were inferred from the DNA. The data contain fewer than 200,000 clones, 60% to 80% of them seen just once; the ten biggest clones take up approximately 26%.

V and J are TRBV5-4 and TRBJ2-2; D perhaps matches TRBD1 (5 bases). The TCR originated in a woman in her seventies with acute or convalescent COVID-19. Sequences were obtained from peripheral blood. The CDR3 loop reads CASSLVGQAGELFF. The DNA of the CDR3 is TGTGCCAGCAGCTTGGTGGGGCAGGCCGGGGAGCTGTTTTTT.